Listed below are T cell receptor beta chains from one sample, sequenced in a study of response to subunit inactivated influenza vaccine. A single record per CDR3 protein comes from TCRdb applying MiXCR to the RT-PCR reads. The table shows 500,000 to 600,000 distinct CDR3 sequences, with 12% occurring only once. This sample comprised PBMCs from blood, obtained on the day of vaccination. The receptors come from a man between 45 and 60 years old who received an inactivated influenza vaccine. Both conserved end residues are part of each CDR3. Each record gives: V gene, clone size, D gene, J gene, CDR3 protein, CDR3 DNA. D genes are given only for firm matches. Some rows mark clone size as missing; the rest say once, few, many or name a class of expanded clone.

V gene: TRBV7-6
clone size: few
D gene: TRBD2
J gene: TRBJ2-2
CDR3 protein: CASSPQAGSNTGELFF
CDR3 DNA: TGTGCCAGCAGCCCTCAAGCGGGGTCGAACACCGGGGAGCTGTTTTTT

V gene: TRBV4-3
clone size: many
D gene: -
J gene: TRBJ2-5
CDR3 protein: CASSQVGAGETQYF
CDR3 DNA: TGCGCCAGCAGCCAAGTCGGGGCCGGAGAGACCCAGTACTTC

V gene: TRBV6-2/TRBV6-3
clone size: many
D gene: -
J gene: TRBJ1-6
CDR3 protein: CASSPGQPNSPLHF
CDR3 DNA: TGTGCCAGCTCCCCCGGACAGCCTAATTCACCCCTCCACTTT

V gene: TRBV6-1
clone size: -
D gene: -
J gene: TRBJ2-3
CDR3 protein: CASSGGQNTDTQYF
CDR3 DNA: TGTGCCAGCAGTGGCGGGCAGAACACAGATACGCAGTATTTT

V gene: TRBV15
clone size: many
D gene: TRBD1
J gene: TRBJ2-7
CDR3 protein: CATSATGGEQYF
CDR3 DNA: TGTGCCACCAGCGCGACAGGGGGCGAGCAGTACTTC

V gene: TRBV5-6
clone size: -
D gene: -
J gene: TRBJ1-1
CDR3 protein: CASSLGPKPEAFF
CDR3 DNA: TGTGCCAGCAGCTTGGGACCCAAACCTGAAGCTTTCTTT

V gene: TRBV12-3/TRBV12-4
clone size: few
D gene: TRBD1
J gene: TRBJ2-1
CDR3 protein: CASRAGQAAYNEQFF
CDR3 DNA: TGTGCCAGCAGAGCTGGACAGGCCGCCTACAATGAGCAGTTCTTC

V gene: TRBV6-5
clone size: few
D gene: -
J gene: TRBJ2-6
CDR3 protein: CASSYFGGPSFGGANVLTF
CDR3 DNA: TGTGCCAGCAGCTACTTTGGGGGTCCTTCTTTTGGTGGGGCCAACGTCCTGACTTTC

V gene: TRBV12-3/TRBV12-4
clone size: few
D gene: -
J gene: TRBJ2-4
CDR3 protein: CASSSNQGAKNIQYF
CDR3 DNA: TGTGCCAGCAGTTCCAATCAGGGGGCCAAAAACATTCAGTACTTC

V gene: TRBV4-1
clone size: -
D gene: TRBD2
J gene: TRBJ2-3
CDR3 protein: CASSQGAGLAIDTQYF
CDR3 DNA: TGCGCCAGCAGCCAAGGGGCGGGACTAGCGATAGATACGCAGTATTTT

V gene: TRBV5-1
clone size: few
D gene: TRBD2
J gene: TRBJ2-7
CDR3 protein: CASSLSSGGISYEQYF
CDR3 DNA: TGCGCCAGCAGCTTATCTAGCGGGGGAATCTCCTACGAGCAGTACTTC

V gene: TRBV18
clone size: few
D gene: -
J gene: TRBJ2-1
CDR3 protein: CASSPQAGQMTYNEQFF
CDR3 DNA: TGTGCCAGCTCACCACAGGCGGGACAGATGACCTACAATGAGCAGTTCTTC

V gene: TRBV11-2
clone size: -
D gene: TRBD2
J gene: TRBJ2-3
CDR3 protein: CASSSRLAGSSDTQYF
CDR3 DNA: TGTGCCAGCAGCTCGAGACTAGCGGGGAGTTCAGATACGCAGTATTTT

V gene: TRBV28
clone size: many
D gene: TRBD2
J gene: TRBJ2-4
CDR3 protein: CASSPGLANIQYF
CDR3 DNA: TGTGCCAGCAGTCCGGGACTAGCAAACATTCAGTACTTC

V gene: TRBV5-6
clone size: -
D gene: -
J gene: TRBJ2-2
CDR3 protein: CASSLGRAVAGELFF
CDR3 DNA: TGTGCCAGCAGCTTGGGGCGGGCCGTAGCCGGGGAGCTGTTTTTT

V gene: TRBV6-5
clone size: few
D gene: -
J gene: TRBJ2-7
CDR3 protein: CASSYLGGIHEQYF
CDR3 DNA: TGTGCCAGCAGTTACCTAGGAGGGATCCACGAGCAGTACTTC

V gene: TRBV29-1
clone size: -
D gene: -
J gene: TRBJ2-7
CDR3 protein: CSVEDPDSLVYEQYF
CDR3 DNA: TGCAGCGTTGAAGATCCGGACAGCCTAGTCTACGAGCAGTACTTC

V gene: TRBV4-3
clone size: many
D gene: -
J gene: TRBJ2-1
CDR3 protein: CASSQSGEGYNEQFF
CDR3 DNA: TGCGCCAGCAGCCAATCCGGGGAAGGGTACAATGAGCAGTTCTTC

V gene: TRBV20-1
clone size: few
D gene: TRBD2
J gene: TRBJ2-5
CDR3 protein: CSAARLAGVETQYF
CDR3 DNA: TGCAGTGCCGCAAGACTAGCGGGAGTGGAGACCCAGTACTTC

V gene: TRBV7-2
clone size: -
D gene: -
J gene: TRBJ2-7
CDR3 protein: CASSLKSGTSYEQYF
CDR3 DNA: TGTGCCAGCAGCTTAAAGTCGGGTACTAGCTACGAGCAGTACTTC

V gene: TRBV15
clone size: -
D gene: -
J gene: TRBJ1-4
CDR3 protein: CATVGSDEKLFF
CDR3 DNA: TGTGCCACCGTAGGGTCTGATGAAAAACTGTTTTTT

V gene: TRBV6-2/TRBV6-3
clone size: once
D gene: -
J gene: TRBJ2-5
CDR3 protein: CASSYPRVGETQYF
CDR3 DNA: TGTGCCAGCAGTTACCCCAGGGTCGGGGAGACCCAGTACTTC

V gene: TRBV3-1
clone size: few
D gene: TRBD1
J gene: TRBJ1-3
CDR3 protein: CASSRGQGDRTGNTIYF
CDR3 DNA: TGTGCCAGCAGCCGGGGACAGGGGGATCGAACTGGAAACACCATATATTTT

V gene: TRBV7-2
clone size: few
D gene: TRBD1
J gene: TRBJ1-1
CDR3 protein: CASSPYRGPEAFF
CDR3 DNA: TGTGCCAGCAGCCCCTACAGGGGTCCTGAAGCTTTCTTT

V gene: TRBV30
clone size: few
D gene: -
J gene: TRBJ2-7
CDR3 protein: CAWSGDTYEQYF
CDR3 DNA: TGTGCCTGGAGTGGGGACACCTACGAGCAGTACTTC

V gene: TRBV29-1
clone size: many
D gene: TRBD1
J gene: TRBJ2-7
CDR3 protein: CSVVSGTALYEQYF
CDR3 DNA: TGCAGCGTCGTCTCCGGGACAGCCCTATACGAGCAGTACTTC

V gene: TRBV20-1
clone size: -
D gene: -
J gene: TRBJ2-2
CDR3 protein: CSAGKSNTGELFF
CDR3 DNA: TGCAGTGCTGGAAAGTCTAACACCGGGGAGCTGTTTTTT

V gene: TRBV12-3/TRBV12-4
clone size: few
D gene: TRBD1
J gene: TRBJ1-2
CDR3 protein: CASSLGRGAYGYTF
CDR3 DNA: TGTGCCAGCAGTTTAGGCAGGGGGGCCTATGGCTACACCTTC

V gene: TRBV4-3
clone size: -
D gene: TRBD1
J gene: TRBJ2-1
CDR3 protein: CASSQNPTGGYNEQFF
CDR3 DNA: TGCGCCAGCAGCCAAAACCCGACAGGGGGATACAATGAGCAGTTCTTC

V gene: TRBV5-1
clone size: many
D gene: -
J gene: TRBJ1-5
CDR3 protein: CASSLDGGQPQHF
CDR3 DNA: TGCGCCAGCAGCTTGGATGGGGGCCAGCCCCAGCATTTT

V gene: TRBV11-3
clone size: many
D gene: -
J gene: TRBJ1-1
CDR3 protein: CASSAYKTLPIVDTEAFF
CDR3 DNA: TGTGCCAGCAGCGCATACAAGACTCTTCCCATTGTGGACACTGAAGCTTTCTTT

V gene: TRBV29-1
clone size: -
D gene: -
J gene: TRBJ2-6
CDR3 protein: CSVEGPGANVLTF
CDR3 DNA: TGCAGCGTTGAGGGACCTGGGGCCAACGTCCTGACTTTC

V gene: TRBV6-1
clone size: few
D gene: TRBD1
J gene: TRBJ1-1
CDR3 protein: CASSPTGGAKTEAFF
CDR3 DNA: TGTGCCAGCAGTCCGACAGGGGGAGCGAAAACTGAAGCTTTCTTT

V gene: TRBV15
clone size: few
D gene: -
J gene: TRBJ2-6
CDR3 protein: CATSRDPFGSGANVLTF
CDR3 DNA: TGTGCCACCAGCAGAGATCCTTTCGGCTCTGGGGCCAACGTCCTGACTTTC

V gene: TRBV4-3
clone size: few
D gene: -
J gene: TRBJ2-5
CDR3 protein: CASSPSGGYETQYF
CDR3 DNA: TGCGCCAGCAGCCCGTCTGGGGGGTACGAGACCCAGTACTTC

V gene: TRBV28
clone size: few
D gene: TRBD1
J gene: TRBJ2-7
CDR3 protein: CASSDDPDRVYYEQYF
CDR3 DNA: TGTGCCAGCAGCGACGACCCCGACAGGGTGTACTACGAGCAGTACTTC

V gene: TRBV25-1
clone size: few
D gene: -
J gene: TRBJ2-6
CDR3 protein: CASSETGGAGANVLTF
CDR3 DNA: TGTGCCAGCAGTGAGACAGGAGGAGCTGGGGCCAACGTCCTGACTTTC

V gene: TRBV5-1
clone size: -
D gene: TRBD2
J gene: TRBJ2-1
CDR3 protein: CASSLGPSSGRAKNEQFF
CDR3 DNA: TGCGCCAGCAGCTTGGGCCCGTCTAGCGGGAGGGCCAAGAATGAGCAGTTCTTC

V gene: TRBV4-2
clone size: many
D gene: -
J gene: TRBJ1-1
CDR3 protein: CASDRQGTNTEAFF
CDR3 DNA: TGTGCCAGCGACCGTCAGGGGACGAACACTGAAGCTTTCTTT

V gene: TRBV14
clone size: many
D gene: -
J gene: TRBJ2-2
CDR3 protein: CASSQDRAGARYTGELFF
CDR3 DNA: TGTGCCAGCAGCCAAGATCGGGCAGGGGCTCGGTACACCGGGGAGCTGTTTTTT

V gene: TRBV5-1
clone size: few
D gene: TRBD1
J gene: TRBJ2-3
CDR3 protein: CASSRFGQGSTDTQYF
CDR3 DNA: TGCGCCAGCAGCCGCTTCGGACAGGGGAGCACAGATACGCAGTATTTT